This TCR beta chain is drawn from a study of blood T cell repertoires in COVID-19. On the study more broadly: Specimens from acute and convalescent COVID-19 originated in the United States, Italy and Spain. The analysed material was cDNA or gDNA that came from T cells, B-cell-depleted T cells, or PBMCs.

Original handling: How many nucleated cells were present was estimated from reference gene primer amplification. This table comes from immunoSEQ multiplex PCR, and its TCRdb copy is limited to in-frame clones, with some not included. The V and J calls and clone size were taken over from that table, and D and trimming were inferred from the DNA. The sample yields 200,000 to 250,000 clones, approximately 84% seen once. The CDR3 is 18 residues long. V shed 1 base and J 0 bases; nucleotides not matched to a gene: 7. CDR1 SGHTA and CDR2 FQGTGA come from the germline V gene. This TCR was sampled from a man aged 50 to 59 with acute or convalescent COVID-19. The chain recombines TRBV7-3 with TRBJ2-3, with 10 bases lining up with TRBD2. Sequencing used peripheral blood. CDR3 DNA: TGTGCCAGCAGCTTAAGGCCTAGCGGGGGAACGAGCACAGATACGCAGTATTTT. It specifies CASSLRPSGGTSTDTQYF.